This record concerns one T cell receptor beta chain sequence. The antigen is not known. PCR used 60 Vbeta primers and 13 Jbeta primers. TCRdb's copy holds only in-frame clones and misses some; the assay was immunoSEQ multiplex PCR. The sample shows 100,000 to 150,000 clones, roughly 87% of them seen only once. The data derive from a study of cytomegalovirus exposure and HLA in healthy donors. Study-wide results and caveats: Among the CMV-associated chains, a few were confirmed in vitro as specific for CMV antigens.

Germline loops: CDR1 SGHTS, CDR2 YDEGEE. This CDR3 contains 15 residues. V dropped 0 bases and J dropped 7 bases, with 16 bases sitting between them. Sequencing was done on a sample of PBMCs. The rearrangement joins TRBV5-8 to TRBJ1-2, with unresolved D. The sequence was obtained from a woman between 18 and 30 years old in good health and CMV-seronegative. CDR3 coding DNA: TGTGCCAGCAGCTTGGGGAGGGTGCAAGTAGGTGGCTACACCTTC. It translates to CASSLGRVQVGGYTF.